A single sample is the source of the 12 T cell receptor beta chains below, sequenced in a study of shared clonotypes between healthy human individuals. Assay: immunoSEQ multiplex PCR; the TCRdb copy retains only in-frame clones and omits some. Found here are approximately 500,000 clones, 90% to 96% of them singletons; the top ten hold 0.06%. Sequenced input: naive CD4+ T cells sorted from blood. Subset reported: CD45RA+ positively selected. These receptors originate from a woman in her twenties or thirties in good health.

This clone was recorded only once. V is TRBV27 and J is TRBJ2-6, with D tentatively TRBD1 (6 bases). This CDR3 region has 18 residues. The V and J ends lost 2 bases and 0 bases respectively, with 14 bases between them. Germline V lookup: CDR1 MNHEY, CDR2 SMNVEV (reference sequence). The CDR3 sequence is CASSLQGLGYSGANVLTF. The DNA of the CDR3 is TGTGCCAGCAGTTTACAGGGGTTGGGCTACTCTGGGGCCAACGTCCTGACTTTC.

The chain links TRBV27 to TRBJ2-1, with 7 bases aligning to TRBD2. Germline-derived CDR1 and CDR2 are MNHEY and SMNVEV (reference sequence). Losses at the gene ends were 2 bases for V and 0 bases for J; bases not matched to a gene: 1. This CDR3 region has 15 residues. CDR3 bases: TGTGCCAGCAGTTTAGGCGGGAGCTCCTACAATGAGCAGTTCTTC. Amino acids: CASSLGGSSYNEQFF.

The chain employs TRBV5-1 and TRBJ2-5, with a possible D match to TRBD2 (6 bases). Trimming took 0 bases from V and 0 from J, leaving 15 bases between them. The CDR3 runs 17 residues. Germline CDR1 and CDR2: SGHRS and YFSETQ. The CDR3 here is CASSLGLGTTYQETQYF. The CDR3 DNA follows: TGCGCCAGCAGCTTGGGACTAGGGACGACGTACCAAGAGACCCAGTACTTC. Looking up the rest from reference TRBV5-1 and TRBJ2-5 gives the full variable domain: KAGVTQTPRYLIKTRGQQVTLSCSPISGHRSVSWYQQTPGQGLQFLFEYFSETQRNKGNFPGRFSGRQFSNSRSEMNVSTLELGDSALYLCASSLGLGTTYQETQYFGPGTRLLVL.

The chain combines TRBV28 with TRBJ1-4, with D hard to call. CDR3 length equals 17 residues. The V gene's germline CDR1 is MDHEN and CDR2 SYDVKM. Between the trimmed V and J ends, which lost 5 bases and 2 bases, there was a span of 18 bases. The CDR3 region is CASSHDDTGTTNEKLFF. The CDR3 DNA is TGTGCCAGCAGTCATGATGACACTGGAACCACTAATGAAAAACTGTTTTTT.

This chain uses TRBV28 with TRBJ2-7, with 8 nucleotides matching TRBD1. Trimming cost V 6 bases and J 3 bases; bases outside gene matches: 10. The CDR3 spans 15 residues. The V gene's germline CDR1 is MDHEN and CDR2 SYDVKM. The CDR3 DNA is TGTGCCAGCAGCAGGGACAGGCCGCGGAACTACGAGCAGTACTTC. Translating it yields CASSRDRPRNYEQYF. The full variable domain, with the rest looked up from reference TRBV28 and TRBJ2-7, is DVKVTQSSRYLVKRTGEKVFLECVQDMDHENMFWYRQDPGLGLRLIYFSYDVKMKEKGDIPEGYSVSREKKERFSLILESASTNQTSMYLCASSRDRPRNYEQYFGPGTRLTVT.

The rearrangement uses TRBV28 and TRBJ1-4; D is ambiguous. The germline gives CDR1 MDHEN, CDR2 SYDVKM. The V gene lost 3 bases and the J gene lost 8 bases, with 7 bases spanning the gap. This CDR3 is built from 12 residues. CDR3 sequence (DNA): TGTGCCAGCAGTTTTATTAGCGAAAAACTGTTTTTT. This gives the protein CASSFISEKLFF.

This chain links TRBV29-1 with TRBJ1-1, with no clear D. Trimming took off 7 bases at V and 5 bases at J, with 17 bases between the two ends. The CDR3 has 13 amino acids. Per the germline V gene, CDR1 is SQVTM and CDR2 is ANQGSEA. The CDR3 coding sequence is TGCAGCGCCCTGGACCCGGTGAGAACTGAAGCTTTCTTT. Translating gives CSALDPVRTEAFF.

The CDR3 is CASSRTSGRDNEQFF. The CDR3 DNA is TGTGCCAGTAGTAGGACTAGCGGGAGAGACAATGAGCAGTTCTTC. The V and J genes are TRBV19 and TRBJ2-1; TRBD2 agrees at 13 bases. J was trimmed by 5 bases and V by 4 bases; bases with no gene match: 2. Germline V gene data show CDR1 as LNHDA and CDR2 as SQIVND (reference sequence). The CDR3 is 15 amino acids.

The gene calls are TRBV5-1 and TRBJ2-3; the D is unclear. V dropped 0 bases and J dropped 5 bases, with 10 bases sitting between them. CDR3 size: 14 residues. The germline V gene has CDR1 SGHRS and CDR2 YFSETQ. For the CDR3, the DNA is TGCGCCAGCAGCTTGGGTTCCCTTCAAGATACGCAGTATTTT. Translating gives CASSLGSLQDTQYF.

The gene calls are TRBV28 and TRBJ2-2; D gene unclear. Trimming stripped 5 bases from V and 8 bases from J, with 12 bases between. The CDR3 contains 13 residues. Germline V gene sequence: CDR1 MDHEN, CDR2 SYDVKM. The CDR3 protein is CASSSERWGELFF. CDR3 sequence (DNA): TGTGCCAGCAGTAGTGAGCGATGGGGGGAGCTGTTTTTT.

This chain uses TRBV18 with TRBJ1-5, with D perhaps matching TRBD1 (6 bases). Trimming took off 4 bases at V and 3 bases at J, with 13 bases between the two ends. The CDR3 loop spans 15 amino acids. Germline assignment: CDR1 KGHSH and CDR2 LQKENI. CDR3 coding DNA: TGTGCCAGCTCACAAACGGGACAATACAATCAGCCCCAGCATTTT. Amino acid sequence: CASSQTGQYNQPQHF.

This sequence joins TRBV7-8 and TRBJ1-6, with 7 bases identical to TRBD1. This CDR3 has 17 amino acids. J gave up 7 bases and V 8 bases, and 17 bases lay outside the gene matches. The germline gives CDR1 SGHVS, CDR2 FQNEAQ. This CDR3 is CASYRDRGPGRNSPLHF. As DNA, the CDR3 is TGTGCCAGCTACCGGGACAGAGGGCCGGGCAGGAATTCACCCCTCCACTTT.